Sequencing of this T cell receptor (beta chain) was carried out in a study of blood T cell repertoires in COVID-19. On the study more broadly: PBMCs, B-cell-depleted T cells, or T cells were the source of the cDNA or gDNA that made up the material.

In the authors' methods: Amplification of reference gene primers provided the estimated nucleated cell counts. TCRdb keeps only in-frame clones here, not all; method: immunoSEQ multiplex PCR. The V and J calls and clone size come from that table; D and trimming were worked out from the DNA. The sample has about 270,000 clones; 84% are singletons. Per germline, CDR1 SGHRS and CDR2 YFSETQ. The germline V and J ends were trimmed by 4 bases and 5 bases, with 15 bases remaining between them. The CDR3 consists of 14 residues. The chain is built from TRBV5-1 and TRBJ2-5, with D possibly being TRBD2 (6 bases). The receptor comes from a human donor in a cohort sampled during active COVID-19. Sequenced input: peripheral blood. The DNA for the CDR3 is TGCGCCAGCAGCCCCGGGACTGTTCGTGAGACCCAGTACTTC. Protein: CASSPGTVRETQYF.